This T cell receptor beta chain was recorded in a study of blood T cell repertoires in COVID-19. Background on the study: Researchers got acute and convalescent COVID-19 samples from the United States, Italy and Spain. PBMCs, B-cell-depleted T cells, or T cells were the source of the cDNA or gDNA that made up the material.

The germline CDR1 and CDR2 sequences are SGHTS and YDEGEE. The junction had 5 bases not matched to a gene; V was cut back by 5 bases and J by 3 bases. The CDR3 covers 14 residues. Original analysis: Amplification of reference gene primers was used by the study to estimate nucleated cell counts. Repertoires were generated with immunoSEQ multiplex PCR, while TCRdb's copy carries only in-frame clones and drops some. V and J calls plus clone size are reproduced from that table; the DNA served to infer D and trimming. The data contain about 68,000 clones, about 87% of them singletons. This rearrangement joins TRBV5-8 to TRBJ1-5; 7 bases align to TRBD1. This TCR came from a human donor in a cohort sampled during active COVID-19. Material for sequencing was peripheral blood. The DNA for the CDR3 is TGTGCCAGCAGTTCGGGACAGTACAATCAGCCCCAGCATTTT. Protein: CASSSGQYNQPQHF.